The sample holds many counts of the clone carrying this TCR beta chain. The cDNA was synthesized by 5'RACE incorporating 10-nucleotide random UMIs. Each CDR3 protein is one row after TCRdb ran MiXCR on the 5' RACE reads. The sample carries fewer than 35,000 distinct CDR3 sequences, roughly 4.4% recorded once. This specimen comes from a study of neurological immune-mediated disorders. Germline V lookup: CDR1 LGHDT, CDR2 YNNKEL (reference sequence). The CDR3 covers 16 residues. The V and J ends lost 0 bases and 1 base respectively, with 11 bases between them. The source is a man younger than 30 in good health. The sequencing input was PBMCs. This sequence joins TRBV3-1 and TRBJ2-3; either TRBD1 or TRBD2 may fit D (5 bases each). CDR3 sequence reads: CASSQDWGSGTDTQYF. The CDR3 DNA reads TGTGCCAGCAGCCAAGATTGGGGGTCCGGCACAGATACGCAGTATTTT.